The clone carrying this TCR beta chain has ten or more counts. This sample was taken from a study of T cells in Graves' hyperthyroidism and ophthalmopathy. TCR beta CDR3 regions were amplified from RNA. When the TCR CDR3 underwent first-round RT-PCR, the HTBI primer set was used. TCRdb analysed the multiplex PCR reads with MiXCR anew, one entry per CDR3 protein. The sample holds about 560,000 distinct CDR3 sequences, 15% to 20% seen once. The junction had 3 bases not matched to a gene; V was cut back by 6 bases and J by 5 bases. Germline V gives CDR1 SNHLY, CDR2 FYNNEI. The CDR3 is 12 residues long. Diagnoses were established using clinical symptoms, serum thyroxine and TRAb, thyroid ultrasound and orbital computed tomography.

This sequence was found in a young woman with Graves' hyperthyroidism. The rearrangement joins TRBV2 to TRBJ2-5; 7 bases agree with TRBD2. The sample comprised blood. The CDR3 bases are TGTGCCAGCAGCGGACTAGATGAGACCCAGTACTTC. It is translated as CASSGLDETQYF.